This TCR beta chain was recovered during a study of T cells after yellow fever vaccination. Study-wide results and limits: Once the booster was given, most primary-vaccination clones reappeared, at about 96% for CD4 and over 75% for CD8.

Synthesis of TCR cDNA relied on 5'RACE template switching, which attached a universal primer site and UMIs. TCRdb re-derived calls from the 5' RACE reads in MiXCR, one entry per CDR3 protein. The sample shows about 220,000 distinct CDR3 sequences, 3% to 4% of them seen only once. V was pared by 8 bases and J by 0 bases, with 14 bases between. The CDR3 contains 15 residues. Germline values: CDR1 MDHEN, CDR2 SYDVKM. To note about this clonotype: The antigen remains undetermined.

This chain joins TRBV28 and TRBJ1-5; D possibly corresponds to TRBD1 (6 bases). The sample in question was CD4+ T cells sorted from PBMCs, obtained 10 days after the yellow fever booster vaccination. The TCR was taken from a man younger than 35 who received the YFV17D yellow fever vaccine. The CDR3 protein is CASDGTPYSNQPQHF. CDR3 nucleotide sequence: TGTGCCAGCGACGGGACACCCTATAGCAATCAGCCCCAGCATTTT.